The 14 T cell receptor beta chains below come from one sample, sequenced in a study of molecular identifiers for immune sequencing clone quantification. TCRdb reprocessed the PCR reads via MiXCR and lists one record per CDR3 protein. The data contain about 320,000 distinct CDR3 sequences, 20% to 25% of them singletons. The sequencing sample was made of naive CD8+ T cells from blood, with Jurkat cell RNA spiked in. Subset noted: FACS-sorted CD8+CD4-CCR7+CD45RA+ naive T cells. The source is a human donor in good health. Some libraries in this study had Jurkat cell RNA spiked in.

This clonotype appeared many times. The CDR3 region has the DNA TGTGCCAGCATTCCAGGGGGAACTAATCAGCCCCAGCATTTT. This encodes CASIPGGTNQPQHF. V is TRBV6-1 and J is TRBJ1-5, with 7 bases matching TRBD1. Germline trimming cut 7 bases from V and 4 bases from J; bases unmatched to any gene: 7. This CDR3 has 14 amino acids. Germline lookup yields CDR1 MNHNS and CDR2 SASEGT.

At least ten counts were recorded for this clonotype. This rearrangement joins TRBV6-5 to TRBJ2-7; D call uncertain. CDR1 MNHEY and CDR2 SVGAGI come from the germline V gene. CDR3 size: 14 residues. V shed 0 bases and J shed 3 bases, with 9 bases lying between them. The CDR3 bases are TGTGCCAGCAGTTACTCGAAATTGTTCTACGAGCAGTACTTC. This gives the protein CASSYSKLFYEQYF.

The chain joins TRBV7-9 to TRBJ2-5; D is ambiguous. CDR3 length: 14 residues. Trimming stripped 1 base from V and 7 bases from J, with 13 bases between. Germline CDR1 SEHNR, CDR2 FQNEAQ (reference sequence). The CDR3 DNA reads as TGTGCCAGCAGCTTAGTGTCATCCTGGGCGACCCAGTACTTC. Encoded protein: CASSLVSSWATQYF. The full variable domain, its missing parts supplied by reference TRBV7-9 and TRBJ2-5, is DTGVSQNPRHKITKRGQNVTFRCDPISEHNRLYWYRQTLGQGPEFLTYFQNEAQLEKSRLLSDRFSAERPKGSFSTLEIQRTEQGDSAMYLCASSLVSSWATQYFGPGTRLLVL.

This clonotype has a single count. With a much larger clone just one base away, this may be a read error. V usage is TRBV6-2 or TRBV6-3 and J usage is TRBJ2-1, with D uncertain. This CDR3 region has 12 residues. Germline CDR1 MNHEY, CDR2 SVGEGT. The CDR3 coding sequence is TGTGCCAGCAGTTACGGGAACGGCGAGCAGCTCTTC. Its translation is CASSYGNGEQLF.

This clonotype occurred a few times. The gene calls are TRBV2 and TRBJ2-5, with TRBD2 matching 7 bases. The germline CDR1 and CDR2 sequences are SNHLY and FYNNEI. V lost 5 bases, J lost 3 bases, and 3 bases stayed unmatched. CDR3 length: 13 amino acids. The CDR3 here is CASSSLAEETQYF. The CDR3 DNA is TGTGCCAGCAGTTCCCTAGCGGAAGAGACCCAGTACTTC.

This clonotype was observed at least ten times. For the CDR3, the DNA is TGTGCCAGCAGTCCTAGGTCTATGGACGCACCCGAGCAGTACTTC. This gives the protein CASSPRSMDAPEQYF. This sequence joins TRBV6-2 or TRBV6-3 and TRBJ2-7; D unresolved. The length of the CDR3 is 15 residues. CDR1 MNHEY and CDR2 SVGEGT come from the germline V gene. The V gene lost 5 bases and the J gene lost 6 bases, with 20 bases spanning the gap.

The chain has TRBV20-1 and TRBJ2-1; 7 nucleotides line up with TRBD1. The CDR3 is 15 amino acids. Germline values: CDR1 DFQATT, CDR2 SNEGSKA (reference sequence). Trimming at V came to 3 bases and at J to 3 bases, leaving 8 bases not matched to a gene. CDR3 sequence reads: CSARDDRDHYNEQFF. CDR3 nucleotides: TGCAGTGCTAGGGACGACAGGGACCACTACAATGAGCAGTTCTTC.

There are many counts of this clonotype. The chain has TRBV7-2 and TRBJ2-7; no clear D. This CDR3 has 15 amino acids. V was trimmed by 1 base and J by 4 bases, leaving 14 bases between them. CDR1 is SGHTA, CDR2 FQGNSA, per germline. The CDR3 bases are TGTGCCAGCAGCTTAGGTGGGGTTCTGCCGTACGAGCAGTACTTC. This encodes CASSLGGVLPYEQYF.

The sample holds many counts of this clonotype. V is TRBV2 and J is TRBJ1-1; D possibly corresponds to TRBD1 (6 bases). V was cut by 2 bases and J by 1 base, with 11 bases left in between. The germline CDR1 and CDR2 sequences are SNHLY and FYNNEI. The CDR3 covers 15 residues. The CDR3 coding sequence is TGTGCCAGCAGTGAACGGGACATGACGAACACTGAAGCTTTCTTT. Amino acids: CASSERDMTNTEAFF.

The sample holds many counts of this clonotype. The V and J genes are TRBV5-4 and TRBJ1-1, with D tentatively TRBD1 (5 bases). V was cut by 3 bases and J by 2 bases, with 8 bases left in between. The germline V gene has CDR1 SGHNT and CDR2 YYREEE (reference sequence). The CDR3 has 13 residues. The CDR3 loop reads CASSSGVNTEAFF. Here the CDR3 DNA reads TGTGCCAGCAGCTCGGGGGTTAACACTGAAGCTTTCTTT.

The chain couples TRBV3-1 to TRBJ2-3; 11 bases line up with TRBD2. CDR1 and CDR2 (germline): LGHDT, YNNKEL (reference sequence). This CDR3 is 15 amino acids long. The junction had 2 bases not matched to a gene; V was cut back by 4 bases and J by 2 bases. The CDR3 spells CASSPSGGNTDTQYF. The CDR3 DNA reads as TGTGCCAGCAGCCCTAGCGGGGGGAACACAGATACGCAGTATTTT.

This clonotype came up many times. J is TRBJ2-1 and V is TRBV24-1; 8 bases align to TRBD1. The CDR3 is made up of 16 amino acids. Germline CDR1 is KGHDR and CDR2 is SFDVKD. Losses at the gene ends were 4 bases for V and 8 bases for J; bases not matched to a gene: 12. In DNA form, the CDR3 reads TGTGCCACCAGTGACGGGACAGGAAAGGGGAACGATGAGCAGTTCTTC. Its protein is CATSDGTGKGNDEQFF.

This sequence joins TRBV12-5 and TRBJ1-1; D call uncertain. The germline CDR1 and CDR2 sequences are LGHNT and FRNRAP. Trimming left V 0 bases short and J 2 bases short, with 19 bases between. There are 18 residues in the CDR3. The CDR3: CASGLVVGPDLVNTEAFF. For the CDR3, the DNA is TGTGCTAGTGGTTTGGTTGTCGGTCCGGACCTCGTAAACACTGAAGCTTTCTTT.

This clonotype was detected many times. This chain uses TRBV6-5 with TRBJ2-5, with 12 bases identical to TRBD2. The CDR3 sequence is 17 residues long. J gave up 5 bases and V 5 bases, and 12 bases lay outside the gene matches. Germline lookup yields CDR1 MNHEY and CDR2 SVGAGI. CDR3 bases: TGTGCCAGCAGTCACCATACCAAGACTAGCGGGGGTGAGACCCAGTACTTC. Its translation is CASSHHTKTSGGETQYF.